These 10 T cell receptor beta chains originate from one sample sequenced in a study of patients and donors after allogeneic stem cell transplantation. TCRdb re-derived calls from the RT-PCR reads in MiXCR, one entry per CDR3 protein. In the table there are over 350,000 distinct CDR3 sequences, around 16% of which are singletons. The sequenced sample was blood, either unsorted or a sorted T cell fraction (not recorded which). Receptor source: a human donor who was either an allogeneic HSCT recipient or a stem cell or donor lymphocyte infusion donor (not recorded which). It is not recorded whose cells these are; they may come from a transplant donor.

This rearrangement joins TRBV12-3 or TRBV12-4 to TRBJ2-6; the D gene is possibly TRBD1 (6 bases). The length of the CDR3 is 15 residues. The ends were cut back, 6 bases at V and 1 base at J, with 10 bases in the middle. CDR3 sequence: CASRFQGSGANVLTF. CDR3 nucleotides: TGTGCCAGCAGGTTTCAGGGGTCTGGGGCCAACGTCCTGACTTTC.

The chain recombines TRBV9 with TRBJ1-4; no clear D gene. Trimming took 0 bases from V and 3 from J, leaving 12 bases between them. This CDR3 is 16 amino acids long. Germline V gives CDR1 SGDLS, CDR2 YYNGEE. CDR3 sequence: CASSVVPGGPNEKLFF. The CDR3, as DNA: TGTGCCAGCAGCGTAGTGCCCGGTGGTCCTAATGAAAAACTGTTTTTT. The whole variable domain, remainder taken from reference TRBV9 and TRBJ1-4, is DSGVTQTPKHLITATGQRVTLRCSPRSGDLSVYWYQQSLDQGLQFLIQYYNGEERAKGNILERFSAQQFPDLHSELNLSSLELGDSALYFCASSVVPGGPNEKLFFGSGTQLSVL.

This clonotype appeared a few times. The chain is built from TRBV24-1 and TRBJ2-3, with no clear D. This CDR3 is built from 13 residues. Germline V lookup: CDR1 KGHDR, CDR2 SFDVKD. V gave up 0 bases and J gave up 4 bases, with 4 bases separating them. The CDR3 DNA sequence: TGTGCCACCAGTGATTTGCTGGCAGATACGCAGTATTTT. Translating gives CATSDLLADTQYF.

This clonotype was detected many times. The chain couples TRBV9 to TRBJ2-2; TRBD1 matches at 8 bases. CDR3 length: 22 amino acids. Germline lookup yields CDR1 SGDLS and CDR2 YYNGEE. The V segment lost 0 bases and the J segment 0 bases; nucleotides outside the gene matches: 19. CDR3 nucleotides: TGTGCCAGCAGCGTAGGGCTAGCTTGGGGGACAGGAAAACGCGCGAACACCGGGGAGCTGTTTTTT. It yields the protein CASSVGLAWGTGKRANTGELFF.

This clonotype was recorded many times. CDR3 coding DNA: TGCAGCGTTGAAGGGGGACAGGGGTCCGGGGGCTACACCTTC. It codes for CSVEGGQGSGGYTF. The chain recombines TRBV29-1 with TRBJ1-2, with TRBD1 identical over 10 bases. The CDR3 has 14 amino acids. V dropped 1 base and J dropped 8; count of bases not matched to a gene: 7. CDR1 is SQVTM and CDR2 is ANQGSEA in the germline V gene.

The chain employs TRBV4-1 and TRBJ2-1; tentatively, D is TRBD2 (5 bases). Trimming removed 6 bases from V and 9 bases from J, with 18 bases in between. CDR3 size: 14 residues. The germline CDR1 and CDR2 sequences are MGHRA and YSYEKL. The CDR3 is CASSRNEGGVEQFF. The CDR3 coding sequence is TGCGCCAGCAGTAGGAATGAGGGTGGAGTTGAGCAGTTCTTC.

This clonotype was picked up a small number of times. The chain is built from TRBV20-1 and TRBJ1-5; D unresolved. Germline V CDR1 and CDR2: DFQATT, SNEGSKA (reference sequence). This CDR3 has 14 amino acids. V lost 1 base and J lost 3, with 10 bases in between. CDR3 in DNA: TGCAGTGCTAGAGCGCGCAGCGTCAATCAGCCCCAGCATTTT. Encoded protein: CSARARSVNQPQHF.

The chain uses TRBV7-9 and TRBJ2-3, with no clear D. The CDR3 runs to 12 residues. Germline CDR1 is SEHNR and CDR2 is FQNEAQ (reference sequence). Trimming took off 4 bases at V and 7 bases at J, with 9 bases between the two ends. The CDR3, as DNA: TGTGCCAGCAGCTCCACTACCTATACGCAGTATTTT. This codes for CASSSTTYTQYF.

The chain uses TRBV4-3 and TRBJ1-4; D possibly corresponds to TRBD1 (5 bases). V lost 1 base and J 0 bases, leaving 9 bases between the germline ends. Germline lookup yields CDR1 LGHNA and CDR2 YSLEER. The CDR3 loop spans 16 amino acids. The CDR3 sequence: CASSQGSGPTNEKLFF. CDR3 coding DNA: TGCGCCAGCAGCCAAGGCTCGGGACCAACTAATGAAAAACTGTTTTTT.

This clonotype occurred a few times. CDR3 bases: TGTGCCAGCAGAAGGGACGTCTCTAATTCACCCCTCCACTTT. Protein: CASRRDVSNSPLHF. J is TRBJ1-6 and V is TRBV2; tentatively, D is TRBD1 (5 bases). Trimming cost V 6 bases and J 6 bases, with 12 bases left between them. In germline, CDR1 is SNHLY, CDR2 FYNNEI. This CDR3 spans 14 amino acids.